This record looks at one T cell receptor (beta chain) sequence and its context. This clone came up once. The target of this receptor is not known. No qualities accompany the bases; no much larger clone lies one base away. The cohort was made up of about 670 healthy bone marrow donors. At the time of sampling, every cohort member was nominally healthy, though immune exposures that went unrecorded were likely present. The donor was CMV seronegative and was included in the group of approximately 350 seronegative cohort members. A peripheral blood sample was collected from each donor, and TCR beta sequencing was performed on peripheral blood mononuclear cells. The Qiagen DNeasy Blood Extraction Kit was used to extract genomic DNA from the blood cell samples. The sample comes from a study of cytomegalovirus exposure and HLA in healthy donors (dated 2017 in TCRdb). Describing the broader study: In an earlier analysis of 450 to 750 of the donors, about 260 Gb of sequence data and 95 million to 130 million unique TCR beta sequences from about 179 million T cells were reported. Because of strong linkage in the cohort, four or five DR-DQ haplotypes were treated as single units for association and clustering. Genome-wide SNP genotypes for about 65% of the 666 donors were used in a later genetic analysis, which treated that subset as a discovery cohort. About 300 gigabases of sequencing data and roughly 90 million unique TCR sequences were included in an early release covering several hundred HLA-typed donors. High-throughput TCR immunosequencing, statistical association of individual TCRs with disease status, and machine learning were combined to predict cytomegalovirus infection status. A later analysis re-analyzed previously published TCR beta repertoires from about 600 donors and added high-resolution HLA genotyping to study TCR occurrence patterns. Every repertoire in the discovery cohort had been generated on one and the same sequencing platform. The genetic ancestry cluster associated with self-reported Caucasian donors included over 80% of the 350 to 500 genotyped donors. The number of donors typed differed by locus, with 629-630 for A, B, C, DRB1 and DQB1, roughly 520 for DQA1, approximately 570 for DPA1, and 450 to 480 for DPB1. On average, 235,054 unique TCR beta nucleotide sequences were sequenced per donor among several hundred genotyped donors of the cohort, with 15% to 20% of those sequences being non-productive. The study aimed to test whether signatures of past pathogen exposure could be identified by cataloging public T cell receptors. In the later analysis, no new phenotypic data were used to find candidate immune exposures; instead, reliance was placed on TCR beta sequences and their occurrence across donors. Donor age, sex, ethnicity and CMV serostatus were compiled together with the repertoire data. Besides the first cohort of about 730 subjects, a separate validation cohort made up of 95 to 150 different subjects was used. The study used immunosequencing to profile the T cell repertoires of approximately 640 subjects and linked those repertoires to cytomegalovirus serostatus. An earlier analysis of 500 to 650 of the donors applied high-throughput TCR beta sequencing to assess whether each TCR beta V gene segment acted as functional or pseudogenic. HLA typing included class I and class II loci at four-digit resolution.

V is trimmed back by 0 bases and J by 4 bases, and the junction contains 3 bases that no gene match accounts for. The CDR3 holds 15 amino acids from the cysteine to the phenylalanine. Only CDR3 DNA is held: 45 bases, read in frame from base 1. CDR1 and CDR2, per the germline V gene, are SGHTS and YDEGEE. The library came from the immunoSEQ multiplex PCR assay. For the multiplex PCR, a mixture combining 60 forward primers for TCR Vbeta segments and 13 reverse primers for TCR Jbeta segments was used. The CDR3 region of rearranged TCR beta genes was amplified from genomic DNA with a multiplex PCR assay. The amplified TCR beta libraries were sequenced on the Illumina HiSeq System as 87-base-pair reads. The authors' analysis ran thus. A later analysis tallied tens of millions of unique TCR beta chains across the 666 repertoires, and around 9.9 million of those chains were shared by two or more donors. Raw reads were error-corrected and collapsed into unique sequences by a nearest-neighbor algorithm in which closely related sequences were merged to remove PCR and sequencing errors. Alignment of CDR3 sequences to IMGT reference sequences was used to assign V, D and J gene segments. For a sequence to be retained, a match of at least six nucleotides to both a V gene segment and a J gene segment was required. Rearrangements were classified as productive when the CDR3 lacked stop codons and remained in frame with V and J, and all other rearrangements were classified as non-productive. CDR3 was defined according to IMGT convention as the region running from the second conserved V-encoded cysteine to the conserved J-encoded phenylalanine. The earlier analysis of 587 of the donors excluded any sequence lacking an unambiguous match to a single V gene segment. An earlier analysis of a few hundred of the donors called V segments functional above 56.7% productive rearrangements and segregating when the between-donor standard deviation exceeded 5%. A statistical classification framework was developed to diagnose cytomegalovirus status using the catalog of TCR beta chain sequences. In a later analysis, TCR nucleotide sequences were compared against IMGT/GENE-DB human TR gene sequences so that V and J genes could be assigned. In a later analysis, CDR3 sequences and most-parsimonious VDJ recombination scenarios were assigned using the TCRdist pipeline. In a later analysis, every TCR beta chain was defined by the combination of its CDR3 amino acid sequence and its V-gene family, and reads without a unique V-gene family were dropped. As a way to deal with suspected cross-contamination and a sequencing artifact, a later analysis dropped hundreds of nucleotide sequences that were highly shared and had low generation probability. A later analysis calculated a clonal expansion index for each public chain from normalized within-repertoire ranks of inferred template counts. A later analysis computed generation probabilities with a VDJ recombination model fitted to out-of-frame rearrangements, and checked the results against IGoR. In a later analysis, TCR-TCR, TCR-HLA and TCR-CMV co-occurrence was scored with hypergeometric tests, and a repertoire-size bias correction was applied to TCR pairs. False discovery rates were estimated in a later analysis by permuting HLA or CMV assignments 20 times. In a later analysis, co-occurring TCRs were grouped using DBSCAN, and TCRdist sequence similarity was added for clustering within HLA-allele-positive subsets. Co-occurrence clustering excluded repertoires with fewer than 30,000 or more than 120,000 public chains, plus five with anomalous nucleotide sharing. TCRdb obtained this table from immuneACCESS and retained in-frame rearrangements with V and J assigned. These tables miss some clones; where compared with another copy, unresolved V genes account for less than half of the shortfall, and the remainder is unexplained. Clone size and V and J calls were adopted from that table, with D and trimming inferred from the DNA. Across this sample there are about 150,000 clones, with approximately 87% seen only once. The ten biggest clones cover 5.2% of the sample.

Broad study findings and their caveats: The cohort was sequenced for TCR beta chains only, and without alpha or paired-chain data the features that could be detected were limited. In a later analysis, some 18,000 TCR beta sequences were associated with specific HLA alleles at a false discovery rate of 0.05. A later genetic analysis associated a missense DCLRE1C variant with V-gene and J-gene trimming of TCR beta chains, and an independent cohort replicated the association. The only immune exposure information available for the cohort was CMV serostatus. An earlier analysis of several hundred of the donors showed that most TCR beta V segments appeared in productive rearrangements either about 87% or about 30% of the time, which broadly matched IMGT annotations. Correlated functional status among segregating V segments might be attributable to linkage disequilibrium, but an unknown experimental factor could not be ruled out. The sequencing pipeline was judged likely to have produced a cluster of highly shared sequence variants as a technical artifact. Cytomegalovirus status was reported to be diagnosed by the classifier with high specificity and sensitivity in both the original and validation cohorts. Over 15 rarely observed V segments, including chromosome 9 orphons, were excluded from the earlier analysis of several hundred of the donors because counts were too low. A further reported finding was that TCR beta sequences accurately predicted the HLA-A and HLA-B alleles for most subjects in the first cohort. Three of the identified cytomegalovirus-associated TCR beta chains were confirmed in vitro to be specific for cytomegalovirus antigens. Assigning TCR associations to individual alleles was difficult when HLA alleles, especially DR and DQ, strongly co-occurred. The presence/absence analyses assumed that sequencing depth was roughly uniform across donors, and that assumption may not be true. Most CMV-associated TCR beta chains appeared to be HLA-restricted in a later analysis, and the HLA associations seemed to be driven largely by CMV exposure. Because some donors lacked HLA typing at each locus, the association tests relied only on the typed subset. Some IMGT-functional V segments, including TRBV6-2 and TRBV6-3, could not be told apart with the 87-base-pair reads, so those segments were excluded. Compared with equally common non-associated chains, HLA-associated TCR beta chains in a later analysis were more clonally expanded and had lower generation probabilities. In a later genetic analysis, fewer N-insertions in productive TCRs were reported among donors in an Asian-associated ancestry cluster than the approximately 710-donor mean. It was suggested by the authors that the approach could potentially be generalized to other disease states and immunological phenotypes. Several of the top co-occurrence clusters appeared to be linked to parvovirus B19, influenza, CMV and Epstein-Barr virus, according to a later analysis. Across donors, most TCR sequences were observed very rarely, whereas some public TCRs were present in many individuals. According to a later analysis, TCR association rates differed among HLA loci, with DRB1 alleles showing the most associated TCRs and HLA-C alleles showing the fewest. The study listed approximately 150 TCR beta chains as associated with cytomegalovirus.

The TCR originated in a woman aged 25-40 years in good health and CMV-seronegative. Sequencing input: PBMCs. The sequence links TRBV5-8 to TRBJ1-1, with 10 bases matching TRBD1. The CDR3 corresponds to CASSLGDRGTTEAFF. The sequenced DNA is TGTGCCAGCAGCTTGGGGGACAGGGGTACCACTGAAGCTTTCTTT.